These 8 T cell receptor beta chains came from one sample sequenced in a study of blood T cells in healthy people across ages (dated by TCRdb to between 2015 and 2016). Libraries were constructed by 5' RACE. Sequencing used an Illumina HiSeq 2500. A second PCR of about 6 to 11 cycles was performed with a sample-barcoded 5' primer and a J-beta primer mix. TCRdb applied fastp at Q25 and MiXCR to the public reads, then kept only in-frame beta chains. Every entry covers one CDR3 protein and lists the most common genes and DNA from its rows. The sample includes under 2,000,000 distinct CDR3 sequences, with about 50% observed a single time. In total, the top ten clones hold approximately 2.1% of the sample. What was sequenced was blood. Receptor source: a woman aged 40 to 50 in good health.

The chain couples TRBV19 to TRBJ1-2, with D possibly TRBD1 on 5 matching bases. CDR3 length: 15 amino acids. V lost 7 bases to trimming and J lost 3 bases, with 18 bases between them. Germline loops: CDR1 LNHDA, CDR2 SQIVND (reference sequence). In nucleotides, the CDR3 is TGTGCCAGTACCCCAAGGACATCCAGCCACTATGGCTACACCTTC. Translating gives CASTPRTSSHYGYTF.

This clonotype was seen repeatedly, ten times or more. An end of the junction differs from the germline gene, which may be a read error. CDR3 sequence reads: CASSPDGSSYNEQFF. CDR3 nucleotide sequence: TGTGCCAGCAGCCCGGACGGGAGCTCCTACAATGAGCAGTTCTTC. This chain links TRBV5-1 with TRBJ2-1; maybe TRBD2 (6 bases). The CDR3 extends over 15 amino acids. Per the germline V gene, CDR1 is SGHRS and CDR2 is YFSETQ.

V gene TRBV7-2 combines with J gene TRBJ1-2; 9 bases map to TRBD1. The CDR3 is 16 residues long. Germline trimming cut 0 bases from V and 4 bases from J; bases unmatched to any gene: 6. Germline-derived CDR1 and CDR2 are SGHTA and FQGNSA. This chain's CDR3 is CASSLAGQGMGYGYTF. The CDR3 DNA reads TGTGCCAGCAGCTTAGCCGGACAGGGGATGGGCTATGGCTACACCTTC.

V and J are TRBV5-1 and TRBJ2-1; 8 bases map to TRBD1. The CDR3 is 14 amino acids. V lost 4 bases to trimming and J lost 4 bases; unmatched junction nucleotides: 4. Germline V CDR1 and CDR2: SGHRS, YFSETQ. The CDR3 sequence is CASSPWTGYNEQFF. The CDR3 nucleotides read TGCGCCAGCAGCCCCTGGACAGGGTACAATGAGCAGTTCTTC.

Points on this clonotype: A much larger clone sits a single nucleotide away, making a read error possible. The rearrangement links TRBV7-2 to TRBJ2-7, with D possibly TRBD1 on 6 matching bases. The germline V gene encodes CDR1 SGHTA and CDR2 FQGNSA. Trimming took 4 bases from V and 6 from J, leaving 13 bases between them. CDR3 size: 13 residues. CDR3 nucleotide sequence: TGTGCCAGCAGCTCAGGGGATAGCTGCGAGCAGTACTTC. Its translation is CASSSGDSCEQYF. Supplemented by reference TRBV7-2 and TRBJ2-7, the full variable domain reads GAGVSQSPSNKVTEKGKDVELRCDPISGHTALYWYRQSLGQGLEFLIYFQGNSAPDKSGLPSDRFSAERTGGSVSTLTIQRTQQEDSAVYLCASSSGDSCEQYFGPGTRLTVT.

This rearrangement joins TRBV7-2 to TRBJ1-1; possible D gene TRBD1, 6 bases. CDR1 SGHTA and CDR2 FQGNSA come from the germline V gene. The germline V and J ends were trimmed by 3 bases and 1 base, with 12 bases remaining between them. The CDR3 has 15 residues. The CDR3 bases are TGTGCCAGCAGCTTGCCTGACAGGAGGAACACTGAAGCTTTCTTT. Translated: CASSLPDRRNTEAFF. Full variable domain (outside the CDR3, taken from reference TRBV7-2 and TRBJ1-1): GAGVSQSPSNKVTEKGKDVELRCDPISGHTALYWYRQSLGQGLEFLIYFQGNSAPDKSGLPSDRFSAERTGGSVSTLTIQRTQQEDSAVYLCASSLPDRRNTEAFFGQGTRLTVV.

The V and J genes are TRBV5-1 and TRBJ2-1; 7 bases align to TRBD2. Germline CDR1 SGHRS, CDR2 YFSETQ. The CDR3 contains 13 residues. The junction had 6 bases not matched to a gene; V was cut back by 4 bases and J by 8 bases. In DNA, the CDR3 is TGCGCCAGCAGCACCGGACGGGGGGATGAGCAGTTCTTC. Protein sequence: CASSTGRGDEQFF.

The table lists this clonotype with a few counts. The rearrangement links TRBV7-3 to TRBJ2-3, with D maybe TRBD1 (6 bases). The CDR3 is 16 amino acids. V lost 1 base to trimming and J lost 3 bases, with 14 bases between them. CDR1 is SGHTA, CDR2 FQGTGA, per germline. CDR3 residues: CASSLRKTGETDTQYF. CDR3 nucleotides: TGTGCCAGCAGCTTAAGAAAGACAGGAGAGACAGATACGCAGTATTTT.